The clone carrying this T cell receptor (beta chain) was observed a few times. What it recognizes is unknown. Trimming removed 4 bases at V and 1 base at J, with 7 bases between. CDR1 is ENHRY and CDR2 is SYGVKD in the germline V gene. The CDR3 totals 13 residues. The entry originates in a study of T-cell memory formation after mild COVID-19. General study results and limits: Clones that contracted clustered mainly in CM and EM if CD4+ and in EMRA if CD8+. Later expanders leaned toward CD4+, whereas clones contracting from day 15 to 85 were balanced CD4/CD8.

TCRdb used MiXCR to reprocess the 5' RACE reads, holding one entry per CDR3 protein. Of around 310,000 distinct CDR3 sequences listed, roughly an eighth are singletons. The V call is TRBV10-3, the J call TRBJ1-1; D not resolved. The TCR was taken from a man aged 18 to 35 who had mild COVID-19 (a few samples of this study predate the infection). Cell type and time point are not known. Sequenced material: PBMCs or a T cell subset sorted from them (not recorded which). This CDR3 reads CAISGTENTEAFF. The CDR3 coding sequence is TGTGCCATCAGTGGGACCGAGAACACTGAAGCTTTCTTT.